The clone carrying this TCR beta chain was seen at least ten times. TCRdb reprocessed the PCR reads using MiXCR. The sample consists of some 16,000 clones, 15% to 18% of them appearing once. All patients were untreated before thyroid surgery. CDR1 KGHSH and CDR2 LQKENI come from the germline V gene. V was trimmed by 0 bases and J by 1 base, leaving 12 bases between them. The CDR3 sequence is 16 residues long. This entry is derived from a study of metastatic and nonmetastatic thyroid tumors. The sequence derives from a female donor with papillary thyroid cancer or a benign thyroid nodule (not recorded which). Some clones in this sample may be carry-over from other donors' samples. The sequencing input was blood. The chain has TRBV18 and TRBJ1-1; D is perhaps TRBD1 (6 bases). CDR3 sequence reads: CASSPPYRTENTEAFF. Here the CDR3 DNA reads TGTGCCAGCTCACCACCTTACAGGACAGAGAACACTGAAGCTTTCTTT.